This TCR beta chain was profiled in a study of shared clonotypes between healthy human individuals. Study-level background: Each donor contributed plates that comprised three CD4 naive, three CD4 memory, two CD8 naive and one CD8 memory.

The naive CD8 fraction comprised CD45RO-negative cells positively selected for CCR7 and excluded terminally differentiated effector memory CD45RA+ cells. Each sample came from a Caucasian adult donor living in Nashville, Tennessee. V lost 3 bases and J lost 3, with 11 bases in between. This CDR3 region has 14 residues. The germline gives CDR1 MGHRA, CDR2 YSYEKL. Data came from immunoSEQ multiplex PCR; TCRdb stores just in-frame clones and leaves some out. The sample holds roughly 2,000,000 clones, about 94% seen once. Material: naive CD8+ T cells sorted from blood. This sequence was found in a man younger than 35 in good health. The V and J genes are TRBV4-1 and TRBJ2-5; D call uncertain. Here the CDR3 reads CASSQFPDKETQYF. CDR3 DNA sequence: TGCGCCAGCAGCCAGTTTCCGGATAAAGAGACCCAGTACTTC.